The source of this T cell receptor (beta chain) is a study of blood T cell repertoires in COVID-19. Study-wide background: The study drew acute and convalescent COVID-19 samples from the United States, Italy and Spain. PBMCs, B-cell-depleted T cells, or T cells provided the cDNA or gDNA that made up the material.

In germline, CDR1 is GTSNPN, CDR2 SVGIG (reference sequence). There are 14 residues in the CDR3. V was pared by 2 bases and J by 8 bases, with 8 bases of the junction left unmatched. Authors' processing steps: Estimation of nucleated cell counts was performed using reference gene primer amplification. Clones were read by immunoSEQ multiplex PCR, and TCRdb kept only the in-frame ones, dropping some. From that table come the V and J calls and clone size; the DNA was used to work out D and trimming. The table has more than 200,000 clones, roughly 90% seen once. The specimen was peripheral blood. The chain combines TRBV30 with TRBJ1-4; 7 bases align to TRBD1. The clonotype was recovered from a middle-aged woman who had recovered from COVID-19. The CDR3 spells CAWSPTRGVEKLFF. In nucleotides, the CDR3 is TGTGCCTGGAGTCCGACCAGGGGGGTCGAAAAACTGTTTTTT.